The 4 T cell receptor beta chains below all came from one sample that was sequenced in a study of cytomegalovirus exposure and HLA in healthy donors. The PCR contained 60 Vbeta and 13 Jbeta primers. Sequencing used immunoSEQ multiplex PCR; TCRdb keeps in-frame clones, though not all of them. Of over 100,000 clones listed, about 72% are singletons. Specimen: PBMCs. These receptor sequences come from a female donor in good health and CMV-seronegative.

The chain uses TRBV6-5 and TRBJ1-1; D uncertain. Germline-derived CDR1 and CDR2 are MNHEY and SVGAGI. CDR3 length: 11 residues. V was trimmed by 4 bases and J by 6 bases, leaving 6 bases between them. CDR3 bases: TGTGCCAGCAGTTTCGGTCCTGAAGCTTTCTTT. Translation gives CASSFGPEAFF.

The CDR3 region has the DNA TGCGCCAGCAGCTTGGGGGGACAGGGGATCTACGAGCAGTACTTC. This translates into CASSLGGQGIYEQYF. The V call is TRBV5-1, the J call TRBJ2-7; the match to TRBD1 covers 10 bases. Looked up from germline, CDR1 is SGHRS and CDR2 is YFSETQ. V lost 0 bases to trimming and J lost 3 bases; unmatched junction nucleotides: 3. The CDR3 spans 15 residues.

This chain links TRBV27 with TRBJ2-7; TRBD1 matches 9 bases. This CDR3 spans 14 amino acids. Unmatched junction bases numbered 9, after V lost 7 bases and J lost 5 bases. Germline-derived CDR1 and CDR2 are MNHEY and SMNVEV (reference sequence). CDR3 nucleotides: TGTGCCAGCACACAGGGGGCTGTCCCGCACGAGCAGTACTTC. Protein sequence: CASTQGAVPHEQYF.

The gene calls are TRBV5-4 and TRBJ2-7; the match to TRBD2 covers 15 bases. J gave up 5 bases and V 4 bases, and 10 bases lay outside the gene matches. Per germline, CDR1 SGHNT and CDR2 YYREEE (reference sequence). The CDR3 is 17 residues long. CDR3 sequence: CASSPGLAGGKRNEQYF. In nucleotides, the CDR3 is TGTGCCAGCAGCCCGGGACTAGCGGGGGGCAAGAGGAACGAGCAGTACTTC.